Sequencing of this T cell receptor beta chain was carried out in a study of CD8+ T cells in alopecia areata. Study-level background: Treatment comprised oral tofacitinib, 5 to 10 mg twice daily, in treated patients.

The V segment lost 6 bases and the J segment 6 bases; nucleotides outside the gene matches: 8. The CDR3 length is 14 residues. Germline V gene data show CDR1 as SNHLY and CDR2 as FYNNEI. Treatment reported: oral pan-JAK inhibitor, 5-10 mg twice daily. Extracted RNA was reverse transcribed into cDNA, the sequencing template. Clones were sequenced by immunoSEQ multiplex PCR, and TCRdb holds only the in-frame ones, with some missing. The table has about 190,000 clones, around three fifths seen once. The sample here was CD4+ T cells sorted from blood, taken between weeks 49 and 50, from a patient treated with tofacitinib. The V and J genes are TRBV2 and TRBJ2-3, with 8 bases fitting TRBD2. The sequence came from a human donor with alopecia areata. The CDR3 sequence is CASRVGGAMDTQYF. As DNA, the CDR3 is TGTGCCAGCAGGGTCGGGGGGGCCATGGATACGCAGTATTTT.